This T cell receptor (beta chain) was obtained from a study of Graves' ophthalmopathy and Graves' hyperthyroidism. The authors amplified TCR beta CDR3 regions from RNA transcripts. An initial RT-PCR round employing HTBI primers preceded a second-round multiplex PCR. TCRdb re-derived calls from the multiplex PCR reads in MiXCR, one entry per CDR3 protein. Of fewer than 400,000 distinct CDR3 sequences listed, about a sixth were seen once; the top ten hold roughly 1.5%. This clonotype was recorded only once. Ineligible for inclusion were patients with other autoimmune diseases, uncontrolled infections, pregnancy or lactation. The diagnosis was founded upon clinical symptoms, serum thyroxine, TRAb, thyroid ultrasound and orbital computed tomography. Germline CDR1 MDHEN, CDR2 SYDVKM. V gave up 8 bases and J gave up 3 bases; unmatched junction bases: 9. The CDR3 is made up of 15 amino acids.

Sequences were obtained from peripheral blood. The chain carries TRBV28 and TRBJ1-3; 8 bases line up with TRBD1. This receptor was taken from a woman aged 18-29 years with Graves' ophthalmopathy. The CDR3: CASATTTGVGNTIYF. CDR3 bases: TGTGCCAGCGCCACAACGACAGGGGTTGGAAACACCATATATTTT.